A selection of T cell receptor beta chains follows, all from one sample in a study of cytomegalovirus exposure and HLA in healthy donors. Repertoires were generated with immunoSEQ multiplex PCR, while TCRdb's copy carries only in-frame clones and drops some. Of under 150,000 clones in the sample, roughly four fifths are singletons; the top ten hold roughly an eighth. The specimen was PBMCs. These receptors were collected from a human donor in good health. Both conserved end residues are part of each CDR3. D genes are given only for firm matches. Where a row states a size, it is once, few, many or the class of an expanded clone; other rows omit it.

V: TRBV9; length: 13; D: -; J: TRBJ1-2; size: -; CDR3: CASSGLRQYGYTF; DNA: TGTGCCAGCAGCGGCCTTCGACAGTATGGCTACACCTTC
V: TRBV7-6; length: 16; D: TRBD2; J: TRBJ2-2; size: -; CDR3: CASSVREREFVGELFF; DNA: TGTGCCAGCAGCGTCCGGGAGCGGGAGTTTGTCGGGGAGCTGTTTTTT
V: TRBV5-4; length: 14; D: TRBD1; J: TRBJ2-7; size: -; CDR3: CASSSGTGVHEQYF; DNA: TGTGCCAGCAGCTCCGGGACAGGGGTTCACGAGCAGTACTTC
V: TRBV5-4; length: 13; D: -; J: TRBJ2-7; size: few; CDR3: CASSLPSSYEQYF; DNA: TGTGCCAGCAGCTTGCCGAGCTCCTACGAGCAGTACTTC
V: TRBV5-1; length: 15; D: TRBD1; J: TRBJ2-5; size: -; CDR3: CASSIGTGAQETQYF; DNA: TGCGCCAGCAGCATCGGGACAGGCGCCCAAGAGACCCAGTACTTC
V: TRBV11-2; length: 16; D: -; J: TRBJ2-2; size: once; CDR3: CASSAIPDLGTGELFF; DNA: TGTGCCAGCAGCGCCATACCGGACTTGGGCACCGGGGAGCTGTTTTTT
V: TRBV10-2; length: 13; D: -; J: TRBJ2-7; size: -; CDR3: CASSESSSYEQYF; DNA: TGCGCCAGCAGTGAGTCGAGTTCTTACGAGCAGTACTTC
V: TRBV27; length: 15; D: TRBD1; J: TRBJ2-7; size: once; CDR3: CASSFRGQSTYEQYF; DNA: TGTGCCAGCAGTTTCCGGGGACAGAGTACCTACGAGCAGTACTTC
V: TRBV19; length: 16; D: -; J: TRBJ1-5; size: -; CDR3: CASSIVVGDSNQPQHF; DNA: TGTGCCAGTAGTATAGTAGTCGGAGATAGCAATCAGCCCCAGCATTTT
V: TRBV5-1; length: 16; D: -; J: TRBJ2-1; size: -; CDR3: CASSLEAGDAYNEQFF; DNA: TGCGCCAGCAGCTTGGAGGCAGGGGATGCCTACAATGAGCAGTTCTTC
V: TRBV5-1; length: 15; D: -; J: TRBJ2-3; size: -; CDR3: CASSLRARGTDTQYF; DNA: TGCGCCAGCAGCTTGAGGGCCAGGGGAACAGATACGCAGTATTTT
V: TRBV6-4; length: 13; D: -; J: TRBJ1-2; size: -; CDR3: CASSDEGRGGYTF; DNA: TGTGCCAGCAGTGACGAAGGGAGGGGTGGCTACACCTTC
V: TRBV7-9; length: 16; D: TRBD1; J: TRBJ2-7; size: -; CDR3: CASSGSGTGSSYEQYF; DNA: TGTGCCAGCAGCGGCAGCGGGACAGGGAGCTCCTACGAGCAGTACTTC
V: TRBV4-1; length: 17; D: TRBD2; J: TRBJ2-2; size: once; CDR3: CASSQSGLAGTTGELFF; DNA: TGCGCCAGCAGCCAATCCGGACTAGCGGGGACCACCGGGGAGCTGTTTTTT
V: TRBV6-1; length: 13; D: -; J: TRBJ2-5; size: -; CDR3: CASRLGAEETQYF; DNA: TGTGCCAGCAGGTTGGGGGCGGAGGAGACCCAGTACTTC
V: TRBV30; length: 15; D: TRBD2; J: TRBJ2-3; size: -; CDR3: CAWSVTSGTLDTQYF; DNA: TGTGCCTGGAGTGTAACTAGCGGGACTCTAGATACGCAGTATTTT
V: TRBV7-8; length: 17; D: TRBD1; J: TRBJ2-6; size: -; CDR3: CASSYGTGRTGANVLTF; DNA: TGTGCCAGCAGCTATGGGACAGGGAGGACTGGGGCCAACGTCCTGACTTTC
V: TRBV18; length: 15; D: TRBD1; J: TRBJ2-3; size: -; CDR3: CASSPGTGSPDTQYF; DNA: TGTGCCAGCTCACCTGGGACAGGGTCCCCAGATACGCAGTATTTT
V: TRBV5-6; length: 17; D: -; J: TRBJ2-1; size: -; CDR3: CASSLEGGYLGYNEQFF; DNA: TGTGCCAGCAGCTTGGAGGGCGGGTATCTGGGCTACAATGAGCAGTTCTTC
V: TRBV29-1; length: 15; D: -; J: TRBJ1-3; size: once; CDR3: CSVLFTGGRGNTIYF; DNA: TGCAGCGTTCTCTTCACGGGGGGTAGGGGAAACACCATATATTTT
V: TRBV9; length: 12; D: TRBD2; J: TRBJ2-7; size: -; CDR3: CASSGRGGEQYF; DNA: TGTGCCAGCAGCGGGCGGGGGGGCGAGCAGTACTTC
V: TRBV4-1; length: 13; D: -; J: TRBJ1-1; size: few; CDR3: CASSQSPNTEAFF; DNA: TGCGCCAGCAGCCAGAGTCCGAACACTGAAGCTTTCTTT
V: TRBV4-1; length: 13; D: -; J: TRBJ1-5; size: -; CDR3: CASSHLQAQPQHF; DNA: TGCGCCAGCAGCCATCTACAAGCGCAGCCCCAGCATTTT
V: TRBV5-1; length: 17; D: TRBD1; J: TRBJ1-2; size: -; CDR3: CASSPDPPGQGFDGYTF; DNA: TGCGCCAGCAGCCCAGACCCGCCGGGACAGGGGTTCGACGGCTACACCTTC
V: TRBV28; length: 13; D: -; J: TRBJ2-2; size: -; CDR3: CASSRRNTGELFF; DNA: TGTGCCAGCAGTCGCAGGAACACCGGGGAGCTGTTTTTT
V: TRBV12-2; length: 17; D: -; J: TRBJ1-5; size: -; CDR3: CASRLIGRRQANQPQHF; DNA: TGTGCAAGTCGCTTAATAGGCCGACGACAGGCCAATCAGCCCCAGCATTTT
V: TRBV18; length: 14; D: -; J: TRBJ2-7; size: -; CDR3: CASSSTTGPYEQYF; DNA: TGTGCCAGCTCATCAACGACAGGCCCCTACGAGCAGTACTTC
V: TRBV9; length: 15; D: -; J: TRBJ2-7; size: -; CDR3: CASSVGPGSVDEQYF; DNA: TGTGCCAGCAGCGTAGGTCCAGGGTCGGTCGACGAGCAGTACTTC
V: TRBV7-8; length: 12; D: -; J: TRBJ2-5; size: once; CDR3: CASSLFRETQYF; DNA: TGTGCCAGCAGCTTATTTCGAGAGACCCAGTACTTC
V: TRBV5-1; length: 13; D: -; J: TRBJ1-2; size: -; CDR3: CASSLTADYGYTF; DNA: TGCGCCAGCAGCTTAACAGCGGACTATGGCTACACCTTC
V: TRBV6-5; length: 15; D: TRBD2; J: TRBJ2-7; size: few; CDR3: CASSYDSAGGREQYF; DNA: TGTGCCAGCAGTTACGATTCTGCGGGGGGGCGGGAGCAGTACTTC
V: TRBV4-1; length: 15; D: -; J: TRBJ1-3; size: -; CDR3: CASSQDFGVGNTIYF; DNA: TGCGCCAGCAGCCAAGATTTCGGGGTCGGAAACACCATATATTTT
V: TRBV2; length: 14; D: -; J: TRBJ2-1; size: -; CDR3: CASNPGVSYNEQFF; DNA: TGTGCCAGCAATCCGGGGGTCTCCTACAATGAGCAGTTCTTC
V: TRBV10-3; length: 12; D: -; J: TRBJ1-5; size: once; CDR3: CAISESSQPQHF; DNA: TGTGCCATCAGTGAGTCCAGTCAGCCCCAGCATTTT
V: TRBV4-1; length: 16; D: TRBD1; J: TRBJ2-5; size: -; CDR3: CASSQGQGVGQETQYF; DNA: TGCGCCAGCAGCCAAGGCCAGGGGGTAGGACAAGAGACCCAGTACTTC
V: TRBV15; length: 16; D: -; J: TRBJ1-5; size: -; CDR3: CATSRVYGDADQPQHF; DNA: TGTGCCACCAGCAGAGTTTACGGAGACGCAGATCAGCCCCAGCATTTT
V: TRBV27; length: 16; D: TRBD1; J: TRBJ1-2; size: -; CDR3: CASSFSQTGGGRGYTF; DNA: TGTGCCAGCAGTTTTTCTCAAACAGGGGGCGGAAGGGGCTACACCTTC
V: TRBV9; length: 14; D: TRBD1; J: TRBJ2-7; size: -; CDR3: CASSPRQGPYEQYF; DNA: TGTGCCAGCAGCCCACGACAGGGCCCCTACGAGCAGTACTTC
V: TRBV11-2; length: 16; D: -; J: TRBJ2-3; size: -; CDR3: CASSLGTSLSTDTQYF; DNA: TGTGCCAGCAGCTTAGGCACTAGTCTGAGCACAGATACGCAGTATTTT
V: TRBV10-3; length: 12; D: -; J: TRBJ2-7; size: few; CDR3: CALGDGQSEQYF; DNA: TGTGCCCTCGGGGATGGTCAGAGCGAGCAGTACTTC
V: TRBV7-3; length: 13; D: -; J: TRBJ2-3; size: -; CDR3: CASSPTGTDTQYF; DNA: TGTGCCAGCAGCCCTACAGGCACGGATACGCAGTATTTT
V: TRBV9; length: 15; D: -; J: TRBJ2-2; size: -; CDR3: CASSVVASNTGELFF; DNA: TGTGCCAGCAGCGTGGTAGCTTCGAACACCGGGGAGCTGTTTTTT
V: TRBV5-4; length: 12; D: TRBD1; J: TRBJ1-2; size: few; CDR3: CASSRDSYGYTF; DNA: TGTGCCAGCAGCCGGGACAGCTATGGCTACACCTTC
V: TRBV4-2; length: 16; D: -; J: TRBJ1-3; size: -; CDR3: CASSQDWADSGNTIYF; DNA: TGTGCCAGCAGCCAAGATTGGGCAGACTCTGGAAACACCATATATTTT
V: TRBV5-4; length: 15; D: TRBD2; J: TRBJ2-1; size: -; CDR3: CASSSWAGGSNEQFF; DNA: TGTGCCAGCAGCTCCTGGGCGGGGGGGAGCAATGAGCAGTTCTTC
V: TRBV9; length: 15; D: TRBD2; J: TRBJ2-2; size: -; CDR3: CASSPGLAGTGELFF; DNA: TGTGCCAGCAGCCCAGGACTAGCGGGGACCGGGGAGCTGTTTTTT
V: TRBV7-9; length: 12; D: -; J: TRBJ1-3; size: -; CDR3: CSSTPGLDTIYF; DNA: TGTTCCAGCACCCCAGGGTTGGACACCATATATTTT
V: TRBV9; length: 13; D: -; J: TRBJ2-7; size: -; CDR3: CASSVAGVYEQYF; DNA: TGTGCCAGCAGCGTAGCAGGGGTTTACGAGCAGTACTTC
V: TRBV6-1; length: 11; D: -; J: TRBJ1-1; size: few; CDR3: CASSPRQVPFF; DNA: TGTGCCAGCAGCCCAAGACAAGTTCCTTTCTTT
V: TRBV9; length: 16; D: -; J: TRBJ2-3; size: -; CDR3: CASSPRLDAGTDTQYF; DNA: TGTGCCAGCAGCCCCCGACTAGATGCAGGCACAGATACGCAGTATTTT
V: TRBV9; length: 15; D: -; J: TRBJ1-2; size: -; CDR3: CAGSPNQLAPYGYTF; DNA: TGTGCCGGCAGCCCCAACCAATTAGCCCCTTATGGCTACACCTTC
V: TRBV10-1; length: 15; D: TRBD1; J: TRBJ2-5; size: -; CDR3: CASSDGTGWEETQYF; DNA: TGCGCCAGCAGTGATGGGACAGGATGGGAAGAGACCCAGTACTTC
V: TRBV5-1; length: 14; D: -; J: TRBJ1-1; size: -; CDR3: CASSLVGLSAEAFF; DNA: TGCGCCAGCAGCTTGGTGGGCCTTTCGGCTGAAGCTTTCTTT
V: TRBV19; length: 17; D: TRBD2; J: TRBJ2-1; size: -; CDR3: CASSRTSGVLNANEQFF; DNA: TGTGCCAGTAGTAGGACTAGCGGGGTACTTAACGCCAATGAGCAGTTCTTC
V: TRBV27; length: 14; D: -; J: TRBJ1-2; size: -; CDR3: CASSLKGEKYGYTF; DNA: TGTGCCAGCAGTTTGAAGGGGGAGAAATATGGCTACACCTTC
V: TRBV19; length: 16; D: TRBD1; J: TRBJ2-7; size: -; CDR3: CASRQTDRGTSYEQYF; DNA: TGTGCCAGTAGGCAGACCGACAGGGGGACCTCCTACGAGCAGTACTTC
V: TRBV15; length: 17; D: TRBD1; J: TRBJ2-7; size: -; CDR3: CATSRDQRTGDSYEQYF; DNA: TGTGCCACCAGCAGAGATCAGCGGACAGGGGACTCCTACGAGCAGTACTTC
V: TRBV5-4; length: 12; D: TRBD1; J: TRBJ2-7; size: few; CDR3: CASSRDSYEQYF; DNA: TGTGCCAGCAGCCGGGACAGTTACGAGCAGTACTTC